This T cell receptor (beta chain) is drawn from a study of low-dose radiotherapy and immunotherapy resistance in tumors. Study summary: Treatment consisted of nivolumab 240 mg every two weeks and ipilimumab 1 mg/kg every six weeks, given intravenously to patients. The study administered intravenous cyclophosphamide at 200 mg/m2 every two weeks, one day ahead of radiation and immunotherapy. Aspirin 300 mg was given orally each day for four cycles from cycle 1 day 1.

CDR1 and CDR2 from the germline V gene are SGHRS and YFSETQ. The CDR3 is 13 amino acids. Gene-specific TRAV and TRBV primers were used for first-strand cDNA, covering alpha and beta chains. The TCRs were subjected to amplification over around 19 PCR cycles employing a constant-region primer in conjunction with a V-primer adapter. mRNA, once isolated, was amplified by in vitro transcription. Via MiXCR, TCRdb re-called the reads, giving one row per CDR3 protein. The profile shows tens of thousands of distinct CDR3 sequences, 15% to 20% of them singletons. Described time point: before trial treatment. This clonotype was counted at least ten times. At one end, the junction sequence differs from germline, possibly due to a read error.

This TCR was sampled from a male donor with prostate cancer. This sample comprised PBMCs, obtained before treatment. This rearrangement joins TRBV5-1 to TRBJ2-1; no firm D call. CDR3 loop: CASSYAGYNEQFF. In DNA form, the CDR3 reads TGTGCCAGCAGCTATGCAGGCTACAATGAGCAGTTCTTC.